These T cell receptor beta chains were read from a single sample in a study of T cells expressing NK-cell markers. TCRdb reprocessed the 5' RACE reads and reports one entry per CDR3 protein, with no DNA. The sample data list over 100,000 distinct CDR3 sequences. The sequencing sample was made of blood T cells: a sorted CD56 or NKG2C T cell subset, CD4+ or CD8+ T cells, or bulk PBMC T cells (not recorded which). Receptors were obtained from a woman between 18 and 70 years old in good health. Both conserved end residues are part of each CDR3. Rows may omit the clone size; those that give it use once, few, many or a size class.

cdr3_aa: CASSLSFWGIGEQFF; j_call: TRBJ2-1; v_call: TRBV7-2; clone_size: .
cdr3_aa: CASSPTGGGNTGELFF; j_call: TRBJ2-2; v_call: TRBV11-2; clone_size: .
cdr3_aa: CASSPILGSDTQYF; j_call: TRBJ2-3; v_call: TRBV4-1; clone_size: .
cdr3_aa: CASSLAPTIHSTGELFF; j_call: TRBJ2-2; v_call: TRBV7-2; clone_size: .
cdr3_aa: CARSTGDSGEKLFF; j_call: TRBJ1-4; v_call: TRBV5-5; clone_size: .
cdr3_aa: CASSDPKRPGQGVNEQYF; j_call: TRBJ2-7; v_call: TRBV25-1; clone_size: .
cdr3_aa: CAAWGRTHNEQFF; j_call: TRBJ2-1; v_call: TRBV6-1; clone_size: .
cdr3_aa: CSAPPGQGVGEQFF; j_call: TRBJ2-1; v_call: TRBV20-1; clone_size: .
cdr3_aa: CATSGIAGGADTQYF; j_call: TRBJ2-3; v_call: TRBV15; clone_size: .
cdr3_aa: CASSRDPLNEQFF; j_call: TRBJ2-1; v_call: TRBV7-6; clone_size: .
cdr3_aa: CAISGTVPVYNSPLHF; j_call: TRBJ1-6; v_call: TRBV10-3; clone_size: .
cdr3_aa: CASSFPGYEQFF; j_call: TRBJ2-1; v_call: TRBV12-3/TRBV12-4; clone_size: .
cdr3_aa: CASSLPPWSRGGSPLHF; j_call: TRBJ1-6; v_call: TRBV7-2; clone_size: .
cdr3_aa: CASSPGAEWNTEAFF; j_call: TRBJ1-1; v_call: TRBV5-1; clone_size: .
cdr3_aa: CASSLGSGNQPQHF; j_call: TRBJ1-5; v_call: TRBV6-2/TRBV6-3; clone_size: .
cdr3_aa: CSVEDQGKGTEAFF; j_call: TRBJ1-1; v_call: TRBV29-1; clone_size: .
cdr3_aa: CASSGDRTIYGYTF; j_call: TRBJ1-2; v_call: TRBV12-3/TRBV12-4; clone_size: .
cdr3_aa: CASSQGPGDRGYTF; j_call: TRBJ1-2; v_call: TRBV4-2; clone_size: .
cdr3_aa: CASSAGQEPSTDTQYF; j_call: TRBJ2-3; v_call: TRBV21-1; clone_size: .
cdr3_aa: CASSPTGALSKNIQYF; j_call: TRBJ2-4; v_call: TRBV28; clone_size: .
cdr3_aa: CSVEPSYNEQFF; j_call: TRBJ2-1; v_call: TRBV29-1; clone_size: .
cdr3_aa: CASRLWGAEGRQETQYF; j_call: TRBJ2-5; v_call: TRBV28; clone_size: .
cdr3_aa: CASSLYLAASYEQYF; j_call: TRBJ2-7; v_call: TRBV7-2; clone_size: .
cdr3_aa: CASSQGVHGLWADTQYF; j_call: TRBJ2-3; v_call: TRBV4-3; clone_size: .
cdr3_aa: CASSLDATGVTRELFF; j_call: TRBJ2-2; v_call: TRBV7-3; clone_size: .
cdr3_aa: CASSPRQGPSNEQFF; j_call: TRBJ2-1; v_call: TRBV7-8; clone_size: .
cdr3_aa: CASSLDYSVETQYF; j_call: TRBJ2-5; v_call: TRBV27; clone_size: .
cdr3_aa: CASSAQGSYTGELFF; j_call: TRBJ2-2; v_call: TRBV4-3; clone_size: .
cdr3_aa: CSVLRRDRDNEQFF; j_call: TRBJ2-1; v_call: TRBV29-1; clone_size: .
cdr3_aa: CASSQDWGNGYTF; j_call: TRBJ1-2; v_call: TRBV4-3; clone_size: .
cdr3_aa: CAPPRRGGWNEQFF; j_call: TRBJ2-1; v_call: TRBV6-4; clone_size: .
cdr3_aa: CASSLGGVGSYGYTF; j_call: TRBJ1-2; v_call: TRBV7-9; clone_size: medium-sized
cdr3_aa: CASEEVEKETQYF; j_call: TRBJ2-5; v_call: TRBV6-2/TRBV6-3; clone_size: .
cdr3_aa: CASSDGMNEQFF; j_call: TRBJ2-1; v_call: TRBV5-6; clone_size: .
cdr3_aa: CASSLAGVIGLPNSETQYF; j_call: TRBJ2-5; v_call: TRBV12-3/TRBV12-4; clone_size: .
cdr3_aa: CASSLTGDNTGELFF; j_call: TRBJ2-2; v_call: TRBV12-3/TRBV12-4; clone_size: .
cdr3_aa: CASSLRGGGSSYNEQFF; j_call: TRBJ2-1; v_call: TRBV7-8; clone_size: .
cdr3_aa: CASSSGRSYNEQFF; j_call: TRBJ2-1; v_call: TRBV27; clone_size: .
cdr3_aa: CASSPSGHEQYF; j_call: TRBJ2-4; v_call: TRBV7-9; clone_size: .
cdr3_aa: CASSRTSGSFETQYF; j_call: TRBJ2-5; v_call: TRBV12-3/TRBV12-4; clone_size: .
cdr3_aa: CASSGEIEGYNSPLHF; j_call: TRBJ1-6; v_call: TRBV12-3/TRBV12-4; clone_size: .
cdr3_aa: CATLERGPRGYYGYTF; j_call: TRBJ1-2; v_call: TRBV6-1; clone_size: .
cdr3_aa: CASSLVGSGGFF; j_call: TRBJ2-1; v_call: TRBV7-8; clone_size: .
cdr3_aa: CASSVNTPSYNSPLHF; j_call: TRBJ1-6; v_call: TRBV7-2; clone_size: .
cdr3_aa: CASSLRLAGDHEQYF; j_call: TRBJ2-7; v_call: TRBV5-6; clone_size: .
cdr3_aa: CASHGTDTQYF; j_call: TRBJ2-3; v_call: TRBV12-3/TRBV12-4; clone_size: .